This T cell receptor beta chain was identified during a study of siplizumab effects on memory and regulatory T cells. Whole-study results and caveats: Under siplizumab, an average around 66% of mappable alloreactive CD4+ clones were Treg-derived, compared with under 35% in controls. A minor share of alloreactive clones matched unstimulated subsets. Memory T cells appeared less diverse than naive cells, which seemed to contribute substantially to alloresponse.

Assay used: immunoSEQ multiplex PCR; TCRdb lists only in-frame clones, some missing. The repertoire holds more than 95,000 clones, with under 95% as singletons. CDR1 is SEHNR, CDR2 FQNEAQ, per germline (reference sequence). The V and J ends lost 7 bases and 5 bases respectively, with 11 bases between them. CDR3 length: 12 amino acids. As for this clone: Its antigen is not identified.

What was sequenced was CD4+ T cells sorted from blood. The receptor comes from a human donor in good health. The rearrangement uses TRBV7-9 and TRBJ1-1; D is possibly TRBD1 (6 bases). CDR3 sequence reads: CASTYRATEAFF. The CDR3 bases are TGTGCCAGCACCTACAGGGCGACTGAAGCTTTCTTT.